This entry lists 31 T cell receptor beta chains sequenced from one sample in a study of blood T cell repertoires in COVID-19. Produced via immunoSEQ multiplex PCR; TCRdb's table is partial and in-frame only. The sample has more than 250,000 clones; approximately 91% are singletons. Sequenced material: peripheral blood. All receptors derive from a human donor in a cohort sampled during active COVID-19.

This chain joins TRBV6-5 and TRBJ2-7; TRBD1 matches at 9 bases. Trimming cost V 9 bases and J 6 bases; bases outside gene matches: 15. The CDR3 contains 15 residues. Looked up from germline, CDR1 is MNHEY and CDR2 is SVGAGI. Written as DNA, the CDR3 is TGTGCCAGTAAAAGGGGACAGGGCCTGGTCAGCGAGCAGTACTTC. Translation gives CASKRGQGLVSEQYF.

J is TRBJ1-3 and V is TRBV19; D unclear. Germline CDR1 is LNHDA and CDR2 is SQIVND (reference sequence). V lost 6 bases and J lost 1, with 7 bases in between. This CDR3 contains 13 residues. CDR3 sequence: CASSDSSGNTIYF. The DNA of the CDR3 is TGTGCCAGTAGCGACTCTTCTGGAAACACCATATATTTT. The variable domain in full, completed from reference TRBV19 and TRBJ1-3, reads DGGITQSPKYLFRKEGQNVTLSCEQNLNHDAMYWYRQDPGQGLRLIYYSQIVNDFQKGDIAEGYSVSREKKESFPLTVTSAQKNPTAFYLCASSDSSGNTIYFGEGSWLTVV.

This clone was seen only once. The chain uses TRBV7-2 and TRBJ2-7, with D possibly matching TRBD2 (7 bases). Deletions cut 6 bases from V and 5 bases from J, with 20 bases between. Germline loops: CDR1 SGHTA, CDR2 FQGNSA. The CDR3 is 15 residues long. In DNA, the CDR3 is TGTGCCAGCAGTCCAAGGGGGGGGAGGATCAACGAGCAGTACTTC. Protein: CASSPRGGRINEQYF.

This chain links TRBV10-1 with TRBJ1-1; 8 bases are shared with TRBD1. CDR3 length: 14 residues. CDR1 WNHNN and CDR2 SYGVQD come from the germline V gene (reference sequence). This CDR3 is CGKTGASLGPEAFF. In DNA, the CDR3 is TGCGGGAAGACAGGGGCTTCCCTGGGCCCTGAAGCTTTCTTT.

The chain combines TRBV11-3 with TRBJ1-1; TRBD1 matches 8 bases. Germline V lookup: CDR1 SGHNT, CDR2 YENEEA. The CDR3 covers 12 residues. The ends lost 5 bases at V and 7 bases at J; junction bases unmatched: 3. CDR3 nucleotides: TGTGCCAGCAGCCAGGGGGCAGGTGAAGCTTTCTTT. It encodes CASSQGAGEAFF.

The V call is TRBV2, the J call TRBJ2-5; 11 nucleotides match TRBD2. The CDR3 has 15 amino acids. Germline lookup yields CDR1 SNHLY and CDR2 FYNNEI. V shed 3 bases and J 3 bases; nucleotides not matched to a gene: 3. The CDR3 reads CASSDTGLAEETQYF. CDR3 bases: TGTGCCAGCAGTGATACGGGACTAGCGGAAGAGACCCAGTACTTC.

The rearrangement links TRBV24-1 to TRBJ2-2; D is ambiguous. Germline V CDR1 and CDR2: KGHDR, SFDVKD. The CDR3 spans 12 residues. V lost 4 bases and J 4 bases, leaving 3 bases between the germline ends. DNA of the CDR3: TGTGCCACCAGTGAGAGCACCGGGGAGCTGTTTTTT. As protein: CATSESTGELFF.

Only one count was recorded for this clone. J is TRBJ1-1 and V is TRBV2; 8 nucleotides line up with TRBD1. Per germline, CDR1 SNHLY and CDR2 FYNNEI. The CDR3 totals 13 residues. The trim removed 4 bases at V and 5 bases at J, leaving 3 bases unmatched. CDR3: CASSVQGATEAFF. CDR3 nucleotides: TGTGCCAGCAGTGTCCAGGGGGCAACTGAAGCTTTCTTT.

The chain has TRBV5-6 and TRBJ2-5; 7 nucleotides line up with TRBD2. Germline lookup yields CDR1 SGHDT and CDR2 YYEEEE. J was trimmed by 4 bases and V by 2 bases; bases with no gene match: 5. The CDR3 consists of 14 residues. The CDR3 here is CASSFREGRETQYF. The CDR3 DNA sequence: TGTGCCAGCAGCTTCAGGGAGGGACGAGAGACCCAGTACTTC. The whole variable domain, filled in from reference TRBV5-6 and TRBJ2-5, reads DAGVTQSPTHLIKTRGQQVTLRCSPKSGHDTVSWYQQALGQGPQFIFQYYEEEERQRGNFPDRFSGHQFPNYSSELNVNALLLGDSALYLCASSFREGRETQYFGPGTRLLVL.

This clone has just a few counts. The J gene is TRBJ1-5, the V gene TRBV7-9; D is unclear. CDR3 length equals 13 residues. V dropped 7 bases and J dropped 5 bases, with 12 bases sitting between them. Per germline, CDR1 SEHNR and CDR2 FQNEAQ (reference sequence). CDR3 coding DNA: TGTGCCAGCACTCCAGGTCAGGATCAGCCCCAGCATTTT. Its translation is CASTPGQDQPQHF.

The V call is TRBV18, the J call TRBJ1-5; a weak D match, TRBD1 (5 bases). This CDR3 contains 14 residues. V shed 0 bases and J shed 6 bases, with 9 bases lying between them. Germline lookup yields CDR1 KGHSH and CDR2 LQKENI. In DNA form, the CDR3 reads TGTGCCAGCTCACCACCGGGGGGGATTCAGCCCCAGCATTTT. It is translated as CASSPPGGIQPQHF.

This rearrangement joins TRBV6-5 to TRBJ1-6, with 7 bases lining up with TRBD1. CDR3 length equals 15 residues. V lost 6 bases, J lost 5 bases, and 7 bases stayed unmatched. Germline assignment: CDR1 MNHEY and CDR2 SVGAGI. This CDR3 reads CASRPPGQNNSPLHF. In nucleotides, the CDR3 is TGTGCCAGCAGACCCCCGGGACAGAATAATTCACCCCTCCACTTT.

Only a few counts were recorded for this clone. This sequence joins TRBV10-3 and TRBJ2-7, with D hard to call. V was cut by 6 bases and J by 4 bases, with 7 bases left in between. This CDR3 has 11 residues. Germline assignment: CDR1 ENHRY and CDR2 SYGVKD. The chain's CDR3 is CAIRDFYEQYF. The CDR3 coding sequence is TGTGCCATCAGAGACTTTTACGAGCAGTACTTC.

This chain links TRBV5-4 with TRBJ1-1; possibly TRBD1 for D (6 bases). The V and J ends lost 4 bases and 4 bases respectively, with 14 bases between them. The CDR3 is 14 residues long. Per germline, CDR1 SGHNT and CDR2 YYREEE (reference sequence). The CDR3 is CASSPAGQTTEAFF. CDR3 bases: TGTGCCAGCAGCCCCGCTGGACAGACCACTGAAGCTTTCTTT.

This chain uses TRBV27 with TRBJ1-2; no definite D call. The CDR3 runs to 15 residues. The V end was cut by 1 base, the J end by 6 bases, with 15 bases between. CDR1 and CDR2 from the germline V gene are MNHEY and SMNVEV (reference sequence). CDR3 in DNA: TGTGCCAGCAGTTTATTGGGAGGTTACGAAGATGGCTACACCTTC. Residues: CASSLLGGYEDGYTF.

The V gene is TRBV10-3, the J gene TRBJ2-6, with D hard to call. The CDR3 spans 18 residues. Trimming pared 2 bases from V and 0 bases from J, leaving 14 bases between. Germline CDR1 is ENHRY and CDR2 is SYGVKD. The chain's CDR3 is CAISEDTNLYSGANVLTF. As DNA, the CDR3 is TGTGCCATCAGTGAGGACACCAACCTCTACTCTGGGGCCAACGTCCTGACTTTC.

The rearrangement joins TRBV7-2 to TRBJ2-1, with 7 bases aligning to TRBD2. With 1 base clipped from V and 4 bases from J, the junction kept 13 bases outside the gene matches. Per germline, CDR1 SGHTA and CDR2 FQGNSA. The CDR3 totals 18 residues. CDR3 DNA: TGTGCCAGCAGCTTAGTGGGGACGGCGGGAGTAGGTTACAATGAGCAGTTCTTC. This translates into CASSLVGTAGVGYNEQFF.

The V call is TRBV4-3, the J call TRBJ1-2, with 11 bases that match TRBD1. CDR1 and CDR2 from the germline V gene are LGHNA and YSLEER. V shed 2 bases, J shed 7 bases, and the junction held 12 bases outside the gene matches. CDR3 length equals 17 residues. The CDR3 DNA reads as TGCGCCAGCAGCCAACCCGGACAGGGGGCAGTTCTTGCTGGCTACACCTTC. Amino acids: CASSQPGQGAVLAGYTF.

The chain employs TRBV7-9 and TRBJ2-7, with 10 bases aligning to TRBD2. CDR1 is SEHNR, CDR2 FQNEAQ, per germline (reference sequence). Trimming at V came to 4 bases and at J to 7 bases, leaving 13 bases not matched to a gene. There are 16 residues in the CDR3. This CDR3 reads CASSSRGLAGAGEQYF. Written as DNA, the CDR3 is TGTGCCAGCAGCTCCAGGGGGCTAGCGGGAGCAGGAGAGCAGTACTTC.

This chain connects TRBV9 to TRBJ1-1; D gene ambiguous. Trimming left V 4 bases short and J 4 bases short, with 14 bases between. The length of the CDR3 is 14 residues. The germline V gene has CDR1 SGDLS and CDR2 YYNGEE. The CDR3 nucleotides are TGTGCCAGCAGCCCCGGTCCCGCGGGCACTGAAGCTTTCTTT. As protein: CASSPGPAGTEAFF. Drawing the rest from reference TRBV9 and TRBJ1-1, the complete variable domain is DSGVTQTPKHLITATGQRVTLRCSPRSGDLSVYWYQQSLDQGLQFLIQYYNGEERAKGNILERFSAQQFPDLHSELNLSSLELGDSALYFCASSPGPAGTEAFFGQGTRLTVV.

The chain combines TRBV9 with TRBJ2-6; D is uncertain. The V gene's germline CDR1 is SGDLS and CDR2 YYNGEE. Trimming removed 2 bases at V and 11 bases at J, with 14 bases between. CDR3 length equals 14 residues. The CDR3 reads CASSVETYSHVLTF. CDR3 DNA: TGTGCCAGCAGCGTGGAAACTTATAGCCACGTCCTGACTTTC. Full variable domain (remainder filled in from reference TRBV9 and TRBJ2-6): DSGVTQTPKHLITATGQRVTLRCSPRSGDLSVYWYQQSLDQGLQFLIQYYNGEERAKGNILERFSAQQFPDLHSELNLSSLELGDSALYFCASSVETYSHVLTFGAGSRLTVL.

The rearrangement joins TRBV4-1 to TRBJ2-7, with D perhaps matching TRBD2 (5 bases). Trimming cost V 3 bases and J 4 bases, with 10 bases left between them. The CDR3 totals 13 residues. Germline V gene lookup returns CDR1 MGHRA and CDR2 YSYEKL. Here the CDR3 reads CASSHTGGYEQYF. The CDR3, as DNA: TGCGCCAGCAGCCATACGGGCGGGTACGAGCAGTACTTC.

The chain couples TRBV28 to TRBJ1-1; no firm D call. Germline CDR1 MDHEN, CDR2 SYDVKM. The ends were cut back, 5 bases at V and 1 base at J, with 14 bases in the middle. The length of the CDR3 is 15 residues. Here the CDR3 DNA reads TGTGCCAGCAGTCCCGCCCATCGGGGGAACACTGAAGCTTTCTTT. It specifies CASSPAHRGNTEAFF. Variable domain in full (rest from reference TRBV28 and TRBJ1-1): DVKVTQSSRYLVKRTGEKVFLECVQDMDHENMFWYRQDPGLGLRLIYFSYDVKMKEKGDIPEGYSVSREKKERFSLILESASTNQTSMYLCASSPAHRGNTEAFFGQGTRLTVV.

The chain has TRBV25-1 and TRBJ2-7, with D possibly matching TRBD1 (5 bases). From germline, CDR1 is MGHDK and CDR2 SYGVNS. The CDR3 is made up of 15 amino acids. Trimming shortened V by 2 bases and J by 6 bases, and 17 bases separated the two germline ends. CDR3 in amino acids: CASSETSLLGLEQYF. The CDR3 bases are TGTGCCAGCAGTGAAACTTCACTATTGGGGCTCGAGCAGTACTTC.

The chain links TRBV6-4 to TRBJ1-2; 9 positions match TRBD1. Losses at the gene ends were 5 bases for V and 8 bases for J; bases not matched to a gene: 3. Looked up from germline, CDR1 is MRHNA and CDR2 is SNTAGT. This CDR3 is built from 12 residues. The CDR3 region is CASSRTGEGYTF. CDR3 in DNA: TGTGCCAGCAGTCGGACAGGGGAAGGCTACACCTTC.

The chain carries TRBV10-2 and TRBJ1-4, with 7 bases lining up with TRBD1. CDR3 length: 15 residues. CDR1 is WSHSY, CDR2 SAAADI, per germline. V was clipped by 8 bases and J by 2 bases; unmatched bases: 8. In DNA form, the CDR3 reads TGCGCCAGCCATCCCACAGGGGTGACTAATGAAAAACTGTTTTTT. It encodes CASHPTGVTNEKLFF.

The count of this clone is one. This chain uses TRBV6-5 with TRBJ1-4, with 7 nucleotides matching TRBD1. J gave up 4 bases and V 2 bases, and 1 base lay outside the gene matches. Germline lookup yields CDR1 MNHEY and CDR2 SVGAGI. The CDR3 contains 14 residues. The CDR3: CASSYRGLNEKLFF. CDR3 nucleotides: TGTGCCAGCAGTTACAGGGGGCTTAATGAAAAACTGTTTTTT.

V gene TRBV5-1 combines with J gene TRBJ1-1; 12 positions match TRBD1. V gave up 4 bases and J gave up 4 bases; unmatched junction bases: 11. Germline-derived CDR1 and CDR2 are SGHRS and YFSETQ. The CDR3 contains 17 residues. In nucleotides, the CDR3 is TGCGCCAGCAGCCGGGGACAGGGGGCGCACAAGGGCACTGAAGCTTTCTTT. Protein sequence: CASSRGQGAHKGTEAFF.

This chain uses TRBV6-6 with TRBJ2-2; 7 bases line up with TRBD1. The V and J ends lost 4 bases and 3 bases, in that order; junction bases with no gene match: 8. The CDR3 has 16 amino acids. Germline CDR1 reads MNHNY; CDR2 reads SVGAGI (reference sequence). The CDR3 DNA is TGTGCCAGCAGTTTCACCTCCGGGACAGACACCGGGGAGCTGTTTTTT. Translating gives CASSFTSGTDTGELFF.

This clone occurred once. This specimen includes other DNA sequences encoding the same CDR3. V gene TRBV28 combines with J gene TRBJ2-7; tentative D call: TRBD2 (6 bases). V gave up 2 bases and J gave up 3 bases, with 11 bases separating them. Germline V gene data show CDR1 as MDHEN and CDR2 as SYDVKM. This CDR3 is 14 amino acids long. CDR3 sequence: CASSLGGAHYEQYF. The DNA of the CDR3 is TGTGCCAGCAGTTTAGGCGGGGCTCACTACGAGCAGTACTTC.

The CDR3 loop is CASSLAGVGGKDTQYF. The CDR3, as DNA: TGTGCCAGCAGCTTAGCGGGAGTGGGAGGGAAAGATACGCAGTATTTT. This sequence joins TRBV7-2 and TRBJ2-3; 7 bases line up with TRBD2. Germline CDR1 and CDR2: SGHTA and FQGNSA. V trimming: 0 bases; J trimming: 5 bases; junction bases outside the gene matches: 8. The CDR3 covers 16 residues. Full variable domain (missing parts from reference TRBV7-2 and TRBJ2-3): GAGVSQSPSNKVTEKGKDVELRCDPISGHTALYWYRQSLGQGLEFLIYFQGNSAPDKSGLPSDRFSAERTGGSVSTLTIQRTQQEDSAVYLCASSLAGVGGKDTQYFGPGTRLTVL.